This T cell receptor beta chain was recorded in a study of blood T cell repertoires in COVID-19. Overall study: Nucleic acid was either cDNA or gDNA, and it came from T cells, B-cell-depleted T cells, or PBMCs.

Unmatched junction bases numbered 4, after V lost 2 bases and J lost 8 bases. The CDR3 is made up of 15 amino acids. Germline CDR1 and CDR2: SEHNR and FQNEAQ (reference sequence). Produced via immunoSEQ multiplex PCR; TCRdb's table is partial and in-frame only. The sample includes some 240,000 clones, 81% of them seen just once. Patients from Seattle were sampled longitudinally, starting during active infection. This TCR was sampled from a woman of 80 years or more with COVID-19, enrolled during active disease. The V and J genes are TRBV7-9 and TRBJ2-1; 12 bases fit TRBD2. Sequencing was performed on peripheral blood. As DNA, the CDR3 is TGTGCCAGCAGCTTACTAGCGGGGGGGCTGGATGAGCAGTTCTTC. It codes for CASSLLAGGLDEQFF.